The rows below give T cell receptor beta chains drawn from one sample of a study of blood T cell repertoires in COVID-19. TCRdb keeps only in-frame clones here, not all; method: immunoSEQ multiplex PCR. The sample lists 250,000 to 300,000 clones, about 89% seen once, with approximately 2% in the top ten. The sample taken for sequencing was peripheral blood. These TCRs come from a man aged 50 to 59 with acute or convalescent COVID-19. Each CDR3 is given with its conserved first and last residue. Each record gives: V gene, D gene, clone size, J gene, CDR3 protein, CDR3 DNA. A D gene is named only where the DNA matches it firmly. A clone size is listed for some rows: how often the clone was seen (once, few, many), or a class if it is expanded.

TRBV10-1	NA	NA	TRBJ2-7	CASSTGGSYEQYF	TGCGCCAGCAGTACCGGGGGATCCTACGAGCAGTACTTC
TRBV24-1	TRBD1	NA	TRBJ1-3	CATSDFDQGGSGNTIYF	TGTGCCACCAGTGATTTCGATCAGGGGGGCTCTGGAAACACCATATATTTT
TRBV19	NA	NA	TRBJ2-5	CASRAPSGETQYF	TGTGCCAGTCGGGCCCCAAGCGGAGAGACCCAGTACTTC
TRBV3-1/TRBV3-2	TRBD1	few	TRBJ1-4	CASSRQGAEEKLFF	TGTGCCAGCAGCCGACAGGGGGCTGAGGAAAAACTGTTTTTT
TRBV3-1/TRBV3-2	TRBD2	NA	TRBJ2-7	CASSHRPSGGARVQYF	TGTGCCAGCAGCCACCGCCCTAGCGGGGGGGCCAGGGTCCAGTACTTC
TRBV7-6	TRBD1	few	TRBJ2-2	CASSAQGQGSGELFF	TGTGCCAGCAGCGCCCAAGGACAGGGATCCGGGGAGCTGTTTTTT
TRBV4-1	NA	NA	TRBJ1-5	CASSQYVQVQPQHF	TGCGCCAGCAGCCAGTACGTACAGGTGCAGCCCCAGCATTTT
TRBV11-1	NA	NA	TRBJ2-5	CASSLLVGREETQYF	TGTGCCAGCAGCCTCCTCGTGGGGCGTGAAGAGACCCAGTACTTC
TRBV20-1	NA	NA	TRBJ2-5	CSAEHQETQYF	TGCAGTGCTGAGCACCAAGAGACCCAGTACTTC
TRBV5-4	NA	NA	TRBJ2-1	CASSLDTASDEQFF	TGTGCCAGCAGCTTGGATACGGCTAGCGATGAGCAGTTCTTC
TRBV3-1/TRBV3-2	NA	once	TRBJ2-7	CASSHLDSWNEQYF	TGTGCCAGCAGCCACCTGGACTCCTGGAACGAGCAGTACTTC
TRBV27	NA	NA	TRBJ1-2	CASKVGVGGGYTF	TGTGCCAGCAAGGTGGGTGTAGGAGGGGGCTACACCTTC
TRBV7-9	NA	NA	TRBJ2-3	CATTGGGSTDTQYF	TGTGCCACCACAGGGGGGGGAAGCACAGATACGCAGTATTTT
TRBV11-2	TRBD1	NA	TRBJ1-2	CASSPMDRGRYGYTF	TGTGCCAGCAGCCCTATGGACAGGGGGAGGTATGGCTACACCTTC
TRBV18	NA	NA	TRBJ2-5	CASSPQQETQYF	TGTGCCAGCTCACCTCAACAAGAGACCCAGTACTTC
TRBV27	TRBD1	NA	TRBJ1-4	CASSSGTGAKKLFF	TGTGCCAGCAGTTCAGGGACAGGCGCTAAAAAACTGTTTTTT
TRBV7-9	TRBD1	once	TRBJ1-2	CASSPPGQGNYGYTF	TGTGCCAGCAGCCCTCCGGGACAGGGTAACTATGGCTACACCTTC
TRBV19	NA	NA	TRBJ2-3	CASSFTGRGDTQYF	TGTGCCAGTAGTTTCACAGGGCGCGGGGATACGCAGTATTTT
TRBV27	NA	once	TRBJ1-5	CASTKDGGMGHF	TGTGCCAGCACCAAGGATGGGGGGATGGGGCATTTT
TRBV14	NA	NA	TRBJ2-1	CASSQNRAGEQFF	TGTGCCAGCAGCCAAAATCGGGCGGGCGAGCAGTTCTTC
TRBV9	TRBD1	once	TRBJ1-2	CASNRGTGHGYTF	TGTGCCAGCAACCGCGGGACAGGGCATGGCTACACCTTC
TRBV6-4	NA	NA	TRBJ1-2	CASSAESGYGYTF	TGTGCCAGCAGTGCCGAGTCGGGGTATGGCTACACCTTC
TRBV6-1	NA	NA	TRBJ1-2	CASSEGGLRDGYTF	TGTGCCAGCAGTGAAGGGGGACTGAGGGATGGCTACACCTTC
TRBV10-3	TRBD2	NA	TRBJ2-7	CAISDSTSGGAYEQYF	TGTGCCATCAGTGATTCGACTAGCGGGGGGGCCTACGAGCAGTACTTC
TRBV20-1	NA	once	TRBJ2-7	CSASLGAYTYEQYF	TGCAGTGCTAGTTTGGGGGCCTACACCTACGAGCAGTACTTC
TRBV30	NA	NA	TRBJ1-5	CAWSVRAGSNQPQHF	TGTGCCTGGAGTGTACGGGCAGGGAGCAATCAGCCCCAGCATTTT
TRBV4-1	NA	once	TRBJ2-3	CASSQDVRGTDTQYF	TGCGCCAGCAGCCAAGATGTCCGCGGGACAGATACGCAGTATTTT
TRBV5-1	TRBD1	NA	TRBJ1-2	CASSLGQGTNYGYTF	TGCGCCAGCAGCTTGGGACAGGGAACTAACTATGGCTACACCTTC
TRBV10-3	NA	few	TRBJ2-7	CATAGDSYEQYF	TGTGCCACCGCAGGGGACTCCTACGAGCAGTACTTC
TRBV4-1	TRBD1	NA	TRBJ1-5	CASSLSDRERQPQHF	TGCGCCAGCAGCTTATCGGACAGGGAGCGGCAGCCCCAGCATTTT
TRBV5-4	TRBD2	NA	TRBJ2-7	CASSSGLAGGSSYEQYF	TGTGCCAGCAGCTCCGGACTAGCGGGGGGGAGCTCCTACGAGCAGTACTTC
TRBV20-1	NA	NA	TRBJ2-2	CSASDRGSAGELFF	TGCAGTGCTAGTGATCGGGGGTCTGCCGGGGAGCTGTTTTTT
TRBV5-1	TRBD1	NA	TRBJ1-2	CASSLGTGGYTF	TGCGCCAGCAGCTTGGGGACAGGTGGCTACACCTTC
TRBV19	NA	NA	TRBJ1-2	CASTRTNYGYTF	TGTGCCAGTACGCGAACTAACTATGGCTACACCTTC
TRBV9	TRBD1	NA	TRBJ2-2	CASSPWEGTGYTGELFF	TGTGCCAGCAGCCCTTGGGAGGGGACAGGGTACACCGGGGAGCTGTTTTTT
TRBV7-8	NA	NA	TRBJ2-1	CASSPRTAYYNEQFF	TGTGCCAGCAGCCCCCGGACAGCTTACTACAATGAGCAGTTCTTC
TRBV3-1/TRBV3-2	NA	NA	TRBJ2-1	CARRPPGWGGRGAYNEQFF	TGTGCCCGCCGCCCGCCGGGGTGGGGGGGCCGGGGGGCCTACAATGAGCAGTTCTTC
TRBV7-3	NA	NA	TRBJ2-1	CASSFDYSSYNEQFF	TGTGCCAGCAGCTTTGACTACAGCTCCTACAATGAGCAGTTCTTC
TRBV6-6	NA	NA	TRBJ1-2	CASSTTRQGYYGYTF	TGTGCCAGCAGTACGACCAGGCAGGGGTACTATGGCTACACCTTC
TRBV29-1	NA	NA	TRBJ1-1	CSVEEMRSRVAFF	TGCAGCGTTGAAGAAATGAGATCCCGGGTAGCTTTCTTT
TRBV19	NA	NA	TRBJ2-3	CASSRLADTQYF	TGTGCCAGTAGTCGACTAGCAGATACGCAGTATTTT
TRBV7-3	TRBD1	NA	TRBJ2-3	CASSLTGGTGGDTQYF	TGTGCCAGCAGCTTAACTGGGGGGACAGGGGGAGATACGCAGTATTTT
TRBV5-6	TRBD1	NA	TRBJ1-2	CASSSGTGVRWGYTF	TGTGCCAGCAGCTCAGGGACAGGGGTTCGTTGGGGCTACACCTTC
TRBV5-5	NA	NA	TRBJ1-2	CASRAARNYGYTF	TGTGCCAGCAGAGCGGCCCGCAACTATGGCTACACCTTC
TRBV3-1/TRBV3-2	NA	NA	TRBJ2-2	CASSQMSGGRELFF	TGTGCCAGCAGCCAAATGTCCGGAGGGAGGGAGCTGTTTTTT
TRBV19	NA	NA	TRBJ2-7	CASSPRDGLYEQYF	TGTGCCAGTAGTCCGCGGGACGGACTCTACGAGCAGTACTTC
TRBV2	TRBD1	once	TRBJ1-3	CASKPDRAGNTIYF	TGTGCCAGTAAACCGGACAGGGCTGGAAACACCATATATTTT
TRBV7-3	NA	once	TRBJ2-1	CASSQAGNEQFF	TGTGCCAGCAGCCAGGCGGGCAATGAGCAGTTCTTC
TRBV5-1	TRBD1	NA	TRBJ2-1	CASSLAAGQGYNEQFF	TGCGCCAGCAGCTTGGCCGCGGGACAGGGATACAATGAGCAGTTCTTC
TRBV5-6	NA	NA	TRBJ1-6	CASSLAGRPSGSPLHF	TGTGCCAGCAGCTTGGCCGGCAGGCCAAGCGGTTCACCCCTCCACTTT
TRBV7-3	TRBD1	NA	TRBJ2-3	CASSPYRGRADTQYF	TGTGCCAGCAGCCCCTACAGGGGCAGGGCAGATACGCAGTATTTT